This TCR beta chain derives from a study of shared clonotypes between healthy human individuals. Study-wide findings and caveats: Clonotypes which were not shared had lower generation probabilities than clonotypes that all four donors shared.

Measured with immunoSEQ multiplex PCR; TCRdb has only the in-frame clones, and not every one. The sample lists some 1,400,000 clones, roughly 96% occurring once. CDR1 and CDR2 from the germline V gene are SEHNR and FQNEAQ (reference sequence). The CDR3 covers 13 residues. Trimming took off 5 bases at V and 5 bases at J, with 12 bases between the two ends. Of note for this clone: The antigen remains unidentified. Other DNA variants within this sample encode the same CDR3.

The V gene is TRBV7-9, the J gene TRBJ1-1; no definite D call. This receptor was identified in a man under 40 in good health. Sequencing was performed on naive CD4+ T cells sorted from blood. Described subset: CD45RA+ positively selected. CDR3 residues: CASSLEEGTEAFF. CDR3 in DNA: TGTGCCAGCAGCCTGGAAGAAGGAACTGAAGCTTTCTTT.